The rows below give T cell receptor beta chains drawn from one sample of a study of blood T cell repertoires in COVID-19. The data were produced by immunoSEQ multiplex PCR, yet TCRdb's version contains in-frame clones alone and is incomplete. This sample has fewer than 400,000 clones; about 83% occur once, and the top ten carry around 10%. The sequencing sample was made of PBMCs or T cells enriched from blood (not recorded which). The receptors originated from a woman between 50 and 59 years old who had recovered from COVID-19. CDR3s include the opening cysteine and the closing phenylalanine or tryptophan. Fields, in order: D gene, J gene, clone size, V gene, CDR3 protein, CDR3 DNA. The D gene is left open where the match is weak. Clone size appears in some rows only: once, few, many, or a class for an expanded clone.

>.|TRBJ1-1|.|TRBV7-9
CASSLGGWNTEAFF
TGTGCCAGCAGCTTGGGGGGGTGGAACACTGAAGCTTTCTTT
>.|TRBJ2-1|.|TRBV6-5
CASSYDNRASNEQFF
TGTGCCAGCAGTTACGATAACAGGGCGTCCAATGAGCAGTTCTTC
>TRBD1|TRBJ2-3|.|TRBV24-1
CATSDPRQGPTDTQYF
TGTGCCACCAGTGATCCCCGACAGGGGCCCACAGATACGCAGTATTTT
>.|TRBJ1-1|once|TRBV7-9
CASSFGGGKAFF
TGTGCCAGCAGCTTTGGCGGCGGCAAAGCTTTCTTT
>TRBD2|TRBJ2-2|.|TRBV7-2
CASSPGLASGELFF
TGTGCCAGCAGCCCAGGACTAGCCTCCGGGGAGCTGTTTTTT
>.|TRBJ1-1|.|TRBV5-5
CASSNPTGNTEAFF
TGTGCCAGCAGTAACCCGACAGGAAACACTGAAGCTTTCTTT
>.|TRBJ2-1|.|TRBV19
CASSGTYNEQFF
TGTGCCAGTAGTGGGACTTACAATGAGCAGTTCTTC
>.|TRBJ2-3|.|TRBV9
CASSVAGLATTDTQYF
TGTGCCAGCAGCGTAGCTGGGCTAGCGACCACAGATACGCAGTATTTT
>.|TRBJ1-3|once|TRBV10-3
CATRYKVDSGNTIYF
TGTGCCACCCGATATAAAGTAGACTCTGGAAACACCATATATTTT
>.|TRBJ1-5|.|TRBV2
CASKWGVYNQPQHF
TGTGCCAGCAAATGGGGGGTTTACAATCAGCCCCAGCATTTT
>TRBD1|TRBJ2-5|.|TRBV28
CASSFGDRGRETQYF
TGTGCCAGCAGTTTTGGGGACAGGGGGAGGGAGACCCAGTACTTC
>TRBD2|TRBJ2-1|.|TRBV27
CASSRLAGDYNEQFF
TGTGCCAGCAGTCGGCTAGCGGGGGACTACAATGAGCAGTTCTTC
>.|TRBJ1-2|.|TRBV3-1/TRBV3-2
CASSQVDRTNYNYGYTF
TGTGCCAGCAGCCAAGTCGACAGGACCAATTATAACTATGGCTACACCTTC
>.|TRBJ1-5|.|TRBV5-6
CASSRFGGQPQHF
TGTGCCAGCAGCCGTTTTGGAGGTCAGCCCCAGCATTTT
>TRBD1|TRBJ2-3|.|TRBV9
CASSDGTGGPGTQYF
TGTGCCAGCAGCGACGGGACAGGGGGCCCCGGTACGCAGTATTTT
>TRBD1|TRBJ2-7|.|TRBV6-5
CASSYAGQGIYEQYF
TGTGCCAGCAGTTACGCCGGACAGGGAATCTACGAGCAGTACTTC
>TRBD1|TRBJ2-5|.|TRBV5-6
CASSLRSRGQETQYF
TGTGCCAGCAGCTTAAGGTCCAGGGGGCAAGAGACCCAGTACTTC
>.|TRBJ1-2|.|TRBV2
CASTEGLNYGYTF
TGTGCCAGCACGGAGGGCCTAAACTATGGCTACACCTTC
>TRBD1|TRBJ2-1|.|TRBV6-2/TRBV6-3
CASSYDLAAQGFHNEQFF
TGTGCCAGCAGTTACGACCTCGCCGCACAGGGGTTCCACAATGAGCAGTTCTTC
>.|TRBJ1-2|.|TRBV19
CASSPKGGRGYGYTF
TGTGCCAGTAGCCCAAAGGGAGGACGTGGCTATGGCTACACCTTC
>TRBD1|TRBJ2-7|.|TRBV30
CAWKVGWGTGANYEQYF
TGTGCCTGGAAAGTCGGTTGGGGGACAGGGGCCAACTACGAGCAGTACTTC
>.|TRBJ1-2|.|TRBV6-5
CASKEGTPYSGYTF
TGTGCCAGCAAGGAGGGCACCCCCTACTCTGGCTACACCTTC
>.|TRBJ1-5|.|TRBV19
CASSPHRGEPQHF
TGTGCCAGTAGTCCCCATCGAGGAGAGCCCCAGCATTTT
>.|TRBJ2-2|.|TRBV5-1
CASSLVARSTGELFF
TGCGCCAGCAGCTTGGTGGCTAGATCGACCGGGGAGCTGTTTTTT
>.|TRBJ2-7|.|TRBV27
CASSTWTGLEQYF
TGTGCCAGCAGTACCTGGACGGGGTTAGAGCAGTACTTC
>TRBD1|TRBJ1-1|once|TRBV6-5
CATINRGSNTEAFF
TGTGCCACCATTAACAGGGGCTCAAACACTGAAGCTTTCTTT
>.|TRBJ1-1|.|TRBV5-1
CASSPGVGASTEAFF
TGCGCCAGCAGCCCTGGAGTAGGGGCGAGCACTGAAGCTTTCTTT
>.|TRBJ2-2|few|TRBV6-5
CASTLFQSETGELFF
TGTGCCAGCACCCTCTTTCAATCGGAGACCGGGGAGCTGTTTTTT
>TRBD1|TRBJ1-5|.|TRBV28
CASSPPGGQGGSQPQHF
TGTGCCAGCAGTCCTCCGGGAGGACAGGGTGGAAGTCAGCCCCAGCATTTT
>.|TRBJ2-7|.|TRBV28
CASSWQGSRKSYEQYF
TGTGCCAGCAGTTGGCAGGGTAGTCGGAAGTCCTACGAGCAGTACTTC
>.|TRBJ2-5|.|TRBV1
CTSSQIEGLAGEGETQYF
TGCACCAGCAGCCAAATAGAGGGACTAGCGGGGGAGGGAGAGACCCAGTACTTC
>.|TRBJ1-2|.|TRBV10-3
CAISESQVGYGYTF
TGTGCCATCAGTGAGAGCCAGGTCGGCTATGGCTACACCTTC
>.|TRBJ2-1|once|TRBV5-1
CASGPEAYNEQFF
TGCGCCAGCGGCCCTGAGGCCTACAATGAGCAGTTCTTC
>.|TRBJ2-3|.|TRBV30
CAWGETGRGTDTQYF
TGTGCCTGGGGCGAGACAGGGCGGGGAACAGATACGCAGTATTTT
>TRBD2|TRBJ2-2|.|TRBV7-8
CASSGRLAVHTGELFF
TGTGCCAGCAGCGGGCGACTAGCGGTACACACCGGGGAGCTGTTTTTT
>.|TRBJ1-6|.|TRBV27
CASSFQGVNSPLHF
TGTGCCAGCAGTTTTCAAGGGGTCAATTCACCCCTCCACTTT
>TRBD1|TRBJ1-1|.|TRBV11-2
CASSLDHFEGADTEAFF
TGTGCCAGCAGCTTAGATCATTTCGAGGGGGCGGACACTGAAGCTTTCTTT
>.|TRBJ1-1|.|TRBV7-9
CASSDEDSEAFF
TGTGCCAGCAGCGACGAAGACAGTGAAGCTTTCTTT
>.|TRBJ2-5|.|TRBV29-1
CSSRELGETQYF
TGCAGCTCCAGGGAATTGGGAGAGACCCAGTACTTC
>.|TRBJ2-2|.|TRBV6-2/TRBV6-3
CASSYYDRLTGELFF
TGTGCCAGCAGTTACTATGACAGGCTTACCGGGGAGCTGTTTTTT
>TRBD1|TRBJ1-4|.|TRBV28
CASSFRTGRTEKLFF
TGTGCCAGCAGTTTCAGGACAGGGAGGACTGAAAAACTGTTTTTT
>.|TRBJ2-3|.|TRBV24-1
CATSDSWGPGGDTQYF
TGTGCCACCAGTGATTCCTGGGGGCCGGGGGGAGATACGCAGTATTTT